Each of the 12 T cell receptor beta chains below was sequenced from the same sample in a study of cytomegalovirus exposure and HLA in healthy donors. This PCR relied on a set of 60 Vbeta primers and 13 Jbeta primers. Using immunoSEQ multiplex PCR, the repertoire was profiled, and TCRdb retains in-frame clones only, with some absent. Of more than 90,000 clones in the sample, about 70% were seen once. The sequenced sample consisted of PBMCs. All receptors come from a man aged 25-40 years in good health and CMV-seropositive.

The rearrangement links TRBV19 to TRBJ2-3, with TRBD2 matching over 8 bases. Germline CDR1 reads LNHDA; CDR2 reads SQIVND (reference sequence). The CDR3 consists of 15 residues. The ends lost 7 bases at V and 3 bases at J; junction bases unmatched: 9. CDR3 protein: CASKSGGAMTDTQYF. The CDR3 bases are TGTGCCAGTAAAAGCGGGGGCGCGATGACAGATACGCAGTATTTT. Complete variable domain (other parts from reference TRBV19 and TRBJ2-3): DGGITQSPKYLFRKEGQNVTLSCEQNLNHDAMYWYRQDPGQGLRLIYYSQIVNDFQKGDIAEGYSVSREKKESFPLTVTSAQKNPTAFYLCASKSGGAMTDTQYFGPGTRLTVL.

This clone appeared once. The rearrangement joins TRBV7-2 to TRBJ1-5, with 7 bases aligning to TRBD1. V gave up 5 bases and J gave up 7 bases; unmatched junction bases: 8. This CDR3 region has 14 residues. Per germline, CDR1 SGHTA and CDR2 FQGNSA. CDR3 bases: TGTGCCAGCAGCCCCAGACAGGGAGGCCAGCCCCAGCATTTT. It encodes CASSPRQGGQPQHF.

The J gene is TRBJ2-5, the V gene TRBV5-1, with TRBD1 matching over 7 bases. The DNA end is a closer match to TRBJ2-7, so the J assignment may be wrong. The CDR3 totals 15 residues. Per germline, CDR1 SGHRS and CDR2 YFSETQ. The CDR3 bases are TGCGCCAGCACCCTGGGACAGTTGAGCTCCTACGAGCAGTACTTC. Amino acids: CASTLGQLSSYEQYF.

The CDR3 DNA reads TGTGCCAGCAGTTTCCTCGGGGATCGGGGCACTGAAGCTTTCTTT. This gives the protein CASSFLGDRGTEAFF. The chain uses TRBV27 and TRBJ1-1; D remains unclear. CDR3 length equals 15 residues. Looked up from germline, CDR1 is MNHEY and CDR2 is SMNVEV (reference sequence). V was clipped by 3 bases and J by 4 bases, with 15 bases between them.

This chain uses TRBV30 with TRBJ2-7; the match to TRBD1 covers 7 bases. Germline CDR1 reads GTSNPN; CDR2 reads SVGIG (reference sequence). The CDR3 is 14 residues long. The trim removed 5 bases at V and 1 base at J, leaving 8 bases unmatched. CDR3 in amino acids: CAWRTAGGSYEQYF. The CDR3 nucleotides are TGTGCCTGGCGAACCGCAGGGGGTTCCTACGAGCAGTACTTC.

This clone was detected only once. The chain uses TRBV30 and TRBJ1-5, with D maybe TRBD1 (5 bases). V was shortened by 3 bases and J by 1 base, with 10 bases between the two germline ends. In germline, CDR1 is GTSNPN, CDR2 SVGIG (reference sequence). CDR3 size: 14 residues. CDR3 sequence reads: CAWRGVWSNQPQHF. DNA of the CDR3: TGTGCCTGGAGAGGGGTTTGGAGCAATCAGCCCCAGCATTTT.

This clone came up a few times. The genes are TRBV15 and TRBJ2-7; no clear D gene. Trimming cost V 2 bases and J 5 bases, with 19 bases left between them. The CDR3 sequence is 16 residues long. The germline V gene has CDR1 LNHNV and CDR2 YYDKDF (reference sequence). This chain's CDR3 is CATSRSAAALAHEQYV. In DNA form, the CDR3 reads TGTGCCACCAGCAGATCCGCGGCAGCCCTGGCCCACGAGCAGTACGTC.

V is TRBV9 and J is TRBJ1-6, with 8 bases fitting TRBD1. Losses at the gene ends were 3 bases for V and 8 bases for J; bases not matched to a gene: 7. The CDR3 is 15 amino acids. Per germline, CDR1 SGDLS and CDR2 YYNGEE. CDR3: CASSAETGEDSPLHF. CDR3 nucleotides: TGTGCCAGCAGCGCCGAGACAGGGGAGGATTCACCCCTCCACTTT.

As DNA, the CDR3 is TGTGCCAGCAGCGTAGGAGCAGGGGTCGTCTCCTACGAGCAGTACTTC. It yields the protein CASSVGAGVVSYEQYF. The rearrangement uses TRBV9 and TRBJ2-7, with D maybe TRBD1 (6 bases). From germline, CDR1 is SGDLS and CDR2 YYNGEE. The V end was cut by 0 bases, the J end by 0 bases, with 13 bases between. The CDR3 is 16 residues long.

This clone was seen only once. This chain uses TRBV18 with TRBJ2-7; the match to TRBD2 covers 8 bases. With V trimmed by 3 bases and J by 2 bases, 3 bases remained unmatched. CDR1 is KGHSH, CDR2 LQKENI, per germline. The length of the CDR3 is 14 residues. The CDR3 coding sequence is TGTGCCAGCTCACCTACTAGCGGACCCTACGAGCAGTACTTC. Translating gives CASSPTSGPYEQYF.

This clone has only a few counts. The J gene is TRBJ2-1, the V gene TRBV19, with D possibly TRBD2 on 5 matching bases. The length of the CDR3 is 17 residues. The germline V gene has CDR1 LNHDA and CDR2 SQIVND (reference sequence). V was trimmed by 6 bases and J by 3 bases, leaving 21 bases between them. The CDR3 coding sequence is TGTGCCAGTAGCATGGCCAACTCTCGAGGGATCTACAATGAGCAGTTCTTC. Amino acids: CASSMANSRGIYNEQFF.

The chain is built from TRBV7-9 and TRBJ1-2, with a weak D call TRBD1 (6 bases). V gave up 5 bases and J gave up 4 bases, with 17 bases separating them. Germline CDR1 and CDR2: SEHNR and FQNEAQ (reference sequence). The CDR3 sequence is 15 residues long. The CDR3 here is CASSAPGARGYGYTF. The CDR3 DNA reads TGTGCCAGCAGCGCTCCCGGGGCCAGGGGCTATGGCTACACCTTC.